These 23 T cell receptor beta chains were all obtained from the same sample, sequenced in a study of blood T cell repertoires in COVID-19. Clones were sequenced by immunoSEQ multiplex PCR, and TCRdb holds only the in-frame ones, with some missing. Of a few hundred thousand clones listed, 75% to 90% are singletons. The specimen sequenced was peripheral blood. Receptor source: a woman between 70 and 85 years old with COVID-19, enrolled during active disease.

J is TRBJ2-3 and V is TRBV7-8, with 9 bases matching TRBD2. The germline V gene has CDR1 SGHVS and CDR2 FQNEAQ. The CDR3 has 14 amino acids. Trimming removed 3 bases from V and 5 bases from J; junction bases left unmatched: 3. The CDR3 bases are TGTGCCAGCAGCTTCGGCGGGGGGGGAGATACGCAGTATTTT. Residues: CASSFGGGGDTQYF.

The chain has TRBV10-3 and TRBJ1-2; 9 nucleotides align to TRBD1. CDR1 is ENHRY, CDR2 SYGVKD, per germline. The length of the CDR3 is 13 residues. The junction had 11 bases not matched to a gene; V was cut back by 10 bases and J by 8 bases. CDR3 sequence: CATGTGSVGGYTF. CDR3 sequence (DNA): TGTGCCACGGGGACAGGGAGTGTGGGCGGCTACACCTTC.

The V gene is TRBV6-4, the J gene TRBJ1-2, with a tentative D call TRBD1 (6 bases). The V gene's germline CDR1 is MRHNA and CDR2 SNTAGT. The CDR3 is 17 amino acids. V lost 7 bases and J 6 bases, leaving 27 bases between the germline ends. CDR3 DNA: TGTGCCAGCAAATGGGGGCTTGAGACAGTGACTCTGGATGGCTACACCTTC. Amino acids: CASKWGLETVTLDGYTF.

This clone was seen only once. J is TRBJ2-5 and V is TRBV2; 9 positions match TRBD1. CDR1 is SNHLY and CDR2 is FYNNEI in the germline V gene. The length of the CDR3 is 15 residues. J lost 5 bases, V lost 7 bases, and 11 bases had no gene match. As DNA, the CDR3 is TGTGCCAGCATCCGGGACAGGGCTTCTGGGGAGACCCAGTACTTC. Amino acids: CASIRDRASGETQYF.

The chain uses TRBV19 and TRBJ1-5; 7 bases are a match to TRBD1. The CDR3 covers 14 residues. CDR1 LNHDA and CDR2 SQIVND come from the germline V gene (reference sequence). Germline trimming cut 6 bases from V and 7 bases from J; bases unmatched to any gene: 9. CDR3 DNA: TGTGCCAGTAGCCTCGACAGGGCGTGGCAGCCCCAGCATTTT. Its protein product is CASSLDRAWQPQHF.

The V gene is TRBV5-1, the J gene TRBJ1-2, with D perhaps TRBD1 (5 bases). CDR1 SGHRS and CDR2 YFSETQ come from the germline V gene. With 4 bases removed from V and 4 bases from J, the gap between germline ends came to 17 bases. The CDR3 contains 15 residues. The CDR3: CASSPQVGGGYGYTF. The CDR3 DNA reads TGCGCCAGCAGCCCCCAGGTCGGGGGAGGCTATGGCTACACCTTC.

This clone was observed a handful of times. The CDR3 nucleotides are TGTGCCAGCAGTTCAGTGTATGGCTACACCTTC. Its protein product is CASSSVYGYTF. The chain joins TRBV12-3 or TRBV12-4 to TRBJ1-2; no definite D call. The length of the CDR3 is 11 residues. Between the trimmed V and J ends, which lost 4 bases and 5 bases, there was a span of 5 bases.

The chain uses TRBV2 and TRBJ1-1, with D tentatively TRBD1 (6 bases). The CDR3 totals 13 residues. Germline values: CDR1 SNHLY, CDR2 FYNNEI. With 8 bases removed from V and 3 bases from J, the gap between germline ends came to 13 bases. CDR3 sequence (DNA): TGTGCCAGCTGGCAGGGGCCTTACACTGAAGCTTTCTTT. Protein sequence: CASWQGPYTEAFF.

This clone was observed a single time. The identical CDR3 is also encoded by other nucleotide sequences in the sample. The V gene is TRBV19, the J gene TRBJ1-1, with D hard to call. CDR1 LNHDA and CDR2 SQIVND come from the germline V gene (reference sequence). The CDR3 loop spans 13 amino acids. The germline V and J ends were trimmed by 3 bases and 2 bases, with 7 bases remaining between them. CDR3 coding DNA: TGTGCCAGTAGTATCAGAGGAAACACTGAAGCTTTCTTT. This translates into CASSIRGNTEAFF. Together with reference TRBV19 and TRBJ1-1, the CDR3 gives the full variable domain: DGGITQSPKYLFRKEGQNVTLSCEQNLNHDAMYWYRQDPGQGLRLIYYSQIVNDFQKGDIAEGYSVSREKKESFPLTVTSAQKNPTAFYLCASSIRGNTEAFFGQGTRLTVV.

J is TRBJ2-2 and V is TRBV3-1 (or the pseudogene TRBV3-2); no clear D. Germline loops: CDR1 LGHDT, CDR2 YNNKEL (reference sequence). The CDR3 covers 14 residues. The V end lost 2 bases, the J end lost 7 bases, and 11 bases lay between the germline ends. CDR3 protein: CASSQSELRGELFF. DNA for the CDR3: TGTGCCAGCAGCCAATCGGAGTTACGCGGGGAGCTGTTTTTT.

This chain connects TRBV27 to TRBJ2-2; 8 bases map to TRBD2. The length of the CDR3 is 15 residues. The germline CDR1 and CDR2 sequences are MNHEY and SMNVEV (reference sequence). Trimming cost V 2 bases and J 5 bases; bases outside gene matches: 4. The CDR3 loop reads CASSLAGGLTGELFF. CDR3 in DNA: TGTGCCAGCAGTTTAGCGGGGGGTCTAACCGGGGAGCTGTTTTTT.

The chain couples TRBV19 to TRBJ1-2; D is uncertain. This CDR3 has 13 amino acids. V shed 10 bases and J shed 5 bases, with 17 bases lying between them. Germline loops: CDR1 LNHDA, CDR2 SQIVND (reference sequence). The CDR3 nucleotides are TGTGCCATAGCTTTGGCGCCGGGGTATGGCTACACCTTC. The encoded protein is CAIALAPGYGYTF.

V gene TRBV24-1 combines with J gene TRBJ2-1; 9 bases match TRBD1. Germline trimming cut 0 bases from V and 8 bases from J; bases unmatched to any gene: 7. The CDR3 has 16 amino acids. The germline gives CDR1 KGHDR, CDR2 SFDVKD. The CDR3 spells CATSDLTGGGSDEQFF. In DNA form, the CDR3 reads TGTGCCACCAGTGATTTGACAGGGGGCGGGAGCGATGAGCAGTTCTTC.

A note on this clone: The identical CDR3 is also encoded by other nucleotide sequences in the sample. The V and J genes are TRBV5-1 and TRBJ1-3; no definite D call. Germline V lookup: CDR1 SGHRS, CDR2 YFSETQ. V dropped 0 bases and J dropped 0 bases, with 4 bases sitting between them. The CDR3 loop spans 14 amino acids. In nucleotides, the CDR3 is TGCGCCAGCAGCTTGGGCGGCTCTGGAAACACCATATATTTT. It translates to CASSLGGSGNTIYF.

The V call is TRBV6-5, the J call TRBJ2-7; 11 bases are shared with TRBD2. Losses at the gene ends were 7 bases for V and 3 bases for J; bases not matched to a gene: 8. CDR1 is MNHEY, CDR2 SVGAGI, per germline. This CDR3 is 15 amino acids long. Here the CDR3 reads CASNSGTSGGYEQYF. The CDR3 coding sequence is TGTGCCAGCAATAGCGGGACTAGCGGCGGCTACGAGCAGTACTTC.

The chain uses TRBV6-4 and TRBJ1-5; a possible D gene is TRBD1 (6 bases). V was clipped by 4 bases and J by 6 bases, with 7 bases between them. Germline V gene sequence: CDR1 MRHNA, CDR2 SNTAGT. The CDR3 contains 12 residues. CDR3 nucleotides: TGTGCCAGCAGTGGGACAGTTCAGCCCCAGCATTTT. It translates to CASSGTVQPQHF.

The CDR3 bases are TGTGCCAGCAGCTCGAAATGGAGCGGGGGGGCGGGAGAGCAGTACTTC. Translation gives CASSSKWSGGAGEQYF. The chain has TRBV7-2 and TRBJ2-7; 10 bases fit TRBD2. Germline assignment: CDR1 SGHTA and CDR2 FQGNSA. The CDR3 is 16 amino acids. Losses at the gene ends were 4 bases for V and 7 bases for J; bases not matched to a gene: 13.

In this sample, this clone turned up a few times. The V call is TRBV5-1, the J call TRBJ1-2, with 7 positions matching TRBD1. Unmatched junction bases numbered 6, after V lost 1 base and J lost 3 bases. CDR3 size: 15 residues. Per the germline V gene, CDR1 is SGHRS and CDR2 is YFSETQ. The CDR3: CASSLFPGTDYGYTF. The CDR3 DNA reads TGCGCCAGCAGCTTGTTTCCCGGGACAGACTATGGCTACACCTTC. The complete variable domain, with remaining parts taken from reference TRBV5-1 and TRBJ1-2, reads KAGVTQTPRYLIKTRGQQVTLSCSPISGHRSVSWYQQTPGQGLQFLFEYFSETQRNKGNFPGRFSGRQFSNSRSEMNVSTLELGDSALYLCASSLFPGTDYGYTFGSGTRLTVV.

V gene TRBV5-1 combines with J gene TRBJ2-1; a weak D match, TRBD1 (7 bases). V lost 4 bases and J lost 5, with 16 bases in between. The CDR3 is 15 residues long. Germline CDR1 is SGHRS and CDR2 is YFSETQ. CDR3 DNA: TGCGCCAGCAGCCTCGGAGGGACAGTTAACAATGAGCAGTTCTTC. Translated: CASSLGGTVNNEQFF.

The V call is TRBV3-1 (or the pseudogene TRBV3-2), the J call TRBJ1-1; D perhaps matches TRBD1 (6 bases). This CDR3 has 14 residues. Looked up from germline, CDR1 is LGHDT and CDR2 is YNNKEL (reference sequence). Trimming left V 2 bases short and J 6 bases short, with 13 bases between. The CDR3 DNA follows: TGTGCCAGCAGCCAAACAGGGCATGGGCCTGAAGCTTTCTTT. Protein: CASSQTGHGPEAFF.

This chain links TRBV5-3 with TRBJ2-2, with TRBD1 matching 9 bases. TRBV5-3 is reported as an ORF; its role is uncertain. V was pared by 4 bases and J by 2 bases, with 12 bases of the junction left unmatched. This CDR3 region has 18 residues. The CDR3, as DNA: TGTGCCAGAAGCGGAACCACAGGGGGCCGGACAAACACCGGGGAGCTGTTTTTT. Protein sequence: CARSGTTGGRTNTGELFF.

The chain has TRBV7-2 and TRBJ2-1; TRBD1 matches at 8 bases. The CDR3 consists of 16 residues. Trimming cost V 6 bases and J 8 bases; bases outside gene matches: 15. Germline CDR1 reads SGHTA; CDR2 reads FQGNSA. The CDR3 DNA reads TGTGCCAGCAGGACCCCCCGGAACAGGGGGAAATATGAGCAGTTCTTC. Translated, it gives CASRTPRNRGKYEQFF.

This chain joins TRBV28 and TRBJ1-2; D ambiguous. From germline, CDR1 is MDHEN and CDR2 SYDVKM. The CDR3 contains 10 residues. Trimming removed 4 bases at V and 7 bases at J, with 4 bases between. The CDR3 loop is CASSYIGYTF. The CDR3 DNA reads as TGTGCCAGCAGTTATATTGGCTACACCTTC.